These T cell receptor beta chains were read from a single sample in a study of T cell responses to AZD1222 COVID-19 vaccine. Data came from immunoSEQ multiplex PCR; TCRdb stores just in-frame clones and leaves some out. The sample records 110,000 to 150,000 clones, around nine tenths being singletons. The sequenced sample was peripheral blood, obtained on day 0 of AZD1222 vaccination. Receptor source: an adult in good health. Each CDR3 is given with its conserved first and last residue. The order of the fields is V gene, J gene, D gene, clone size, CDR3 DNA, CDR3 protein. D genes are given only for firm matches. Only part of the rows carry a size: once, few, many, or a class if the clone is expanded.

V: TRBV6-1
J: TRBJ2-6
D: TRBD2
size: .
DNA: TGTGCCAGCAGTGTACTAGCGGGAGGCTCTGGGGCCAACGTCCTGACTTTC
CDR3: CASSVLAGGSGANVLTF

V: TRBV10-3
J: TRBJ2-7
D: .
size: .
DNA: TGTGCCATCAAGGACAGCAGCTACGAGCAGTACTTC
CDR3: CAIKDSSYEQYF

V: TRBV5-1
J: TRBJ1-2
D: .
size: .
DNA: TGCGCCAGCAGCTCCGGGGGAAACTATGGCTACACCTTC
CDR3: CASSSGGNYGYTF

V: TRBV4-1
J: TRBJ2-1
D: .
size: .
DNA: TGCGCCAGCAGCCAGTCGTACGATGAGCAGTTCTTC
CDR3: CASSQSYDEQFF

V: TRBV28
J: TRBJ2-3
D: .
size: once
DNA: TGTGCCAGCAGTGGAGGGACAGCTGGAGGGGATACGCAGTATTTT
CDR3: CASSGGTAGGDTQYF

V: TRBV13
J: TRBJ1-6
D: .
size: .
DNA: TGTGCCAGCAATATTGGTCCGGGACGTTCTAATTCACCCCTCCACTTT
CDR3: CASNIGPGRSNSPLHF

V: TRBV4-1
J: TRBJ1-6
D: .
size: .
DNA: TGCGCCAGCAGCCCTGGACGGGCAAGCTCCTATAATTCACCCCTCCACTTT
CDR3: CASSPGRASSYNSPLHF

V: TRBV28
J: TRBJ2-5
D: .
size: .
DNA: TGTGCCAGCAGCCCGATCTGGTCAGGGGTTAATTCTGAGGAGACCCAGTACTTC
CDR3: CASSPIWSGVNSEETQYF

V: TRBV6-5
J: TRBJ2-1
D: TRBD2
size: .
DNA: TGTGCCAGCACTCCGGGACTACTCTACAATGAGCAGTTCTTC
CDR3: CASTPGLLYNEQFF

V: TRBV6-4
J: TRBJ1-3
D: TRBD1
size: .
DNA: TGTGCCAGCATCATCCCCACAGGGGATGGAAACACCATATATTTT
CDR3: CASIIPTGDGNTIYF

V: TRBV5-1
J: TRBJ2-5
D: .
size: once
DNA: TGCGCCAGCAGCTTGGCCAACGCGTGGCAAGAGACCCAGTACTTC
CDR3: CASSLANAWQETQYF

V: TRBV7-3
J: TRBJ2-5
D: .
size: .
DNA: TGTGCCAGCAGCGGGACCGGGTCCAGCAGAGAGACCCAGTACTTC
CDR3: CASSGTGSSRETQYF

V: TRBV7-3
J: TRBJ1-3
D: TRBD1
size: few
DNA: TGTGCCAGCAGCTGGAGACAGGGTAACACCATATATTTT
CDR3: CASSWRQGNTIYF

V: TRBV27
J: TRBJ1-4
D: .
size: .
DNA: TGTGCCAGCAGTCTTCAGAAGCCAGCTGCAACTAATGAAAAACTGTTTTTT
CDR3: CASSLQKPAATNEKLFF

V: TRBV11-3
J: TRBJ2-1
D: .
size: .
DNA: TGTGCCAGCAGCTTAGGGCACGGGACGAACTACAATGAGCAGTTCTTC
CDR3: CASSLGHGTNYNEQFF

V: TRBV28
J: TRBJ2-7
D: .
size: .
DNA: TGTGCCAGCAGTGGTCAGGGTAGCTCCTACGAGCAGTACTTC
CDR3: CASSGQGSSYEQYF

V: TRBV6-5
J: TRBJ2-5
D: TRBD2
size: .
DNA: TGTGCCAGCACACCGGGACTAGTAGGAGAGACCCAGTACTTC
CDR3: CASTPGLVGETQYF

V: TRBV7-9
J: TRBJ1-2
D: .
size: .
DNA: TGTGCCAGCAGCCCCCTCAGGGATTACTATGGCTACACCTTC
CDR3: CASSPLRDYYGYTF

V: TRBV30
J: TRBJ1-3
D: .
size: .
DNA: TGTGCCTGGAGGGAACTGGCCGGAAACACCATATATTTT
CDR3: CAWRELAGNTIYF

V: TRBV6-5
J: TRBJ1-6
D: TRBD1
size: .
DNA: TGTGCCAGCAGTCAGGGGGGGTCTTCACCCCTCCACTTT
CDR3: CASSQGGSSPLHF

V: TRBV28
J: TRBJ2-7
D: .
size: .
DNA: TGTGCCAGCAGCGGGAACTACGAGCAGTACTTC
CDR3: CASSGNYEQYF

V: TRBV30
J: TRBJ1-1
D: TRBD1
size: .
DNA: TGTGCCGAGGGGGCCAACACTGAAGCTTTCTTT
CDR3: CAEGANTEAFF

V: TRBV18
J: TRBJ1-6
D: TRBD1
size: .
DNA: TGTGCCAGCTCTCGAGGACAGGGTTATTCACCCCTCCACTTT
CDR3: CASSRGQGYSPLHF

V: TRBV9
J: TRBJ2-3
D: .
size: .
DNA: TGTGCCAGCAGCGTGGAAGATACGCAGTATTTT
CDR3: CASSVEDTQYF

V: TRBV4-1
J: TRBJ1-1
D: .
size: .
DNA: TGCGCCAGCAGCCTAATGACAGGACTCGCTGAAGCTTTCTTT
CDR3: CASSLMTGLAEAFF

V: TRBV15
J: TRBJ2-1
D: TRBD1
size: .
DNA: TGTGCCACCAGCCCCCGAGGGGACAGGGTCCACAATGAGCAGTTCTTC
CDR3: CATSPRGDRVHNEQFF

V: TRBV6-4
J: TRBJ2-3
D: .
size: .
DNA: TGTGCCAGCAGTGACTCGGAGCACACAGATACGCAGTATTTT
CDR3: CASSDSEHTDTQYF

V: TRBV6-5
J: TRBJ2-1
D: .
size: once
DNA: TGTGCCAGCAGCTATTCAGGGAGCTCCTACAATGAGCAGTTCTTC
CDR3: CASSYSGSSYNEQFF

V: TRBV5-4
J: TRBJ2-3
D: .
size: .
DNA: TGTGCCAGCAGCCCGCGGACCACTCGAAATACAGATACGCAGTATTTT
CDR3: CASSPRTTRNTDTQYF

V: TRBV10-2
J: TRBJ2-1
D: .
size: .
DNA: TGCGCCAGCAGTTCAGCAGGTTACAATGAGCAGTTCTTC
CDR3: CASSSAGYNEQFF

V: TRBV11-2
J: TRBJ2-1
D: .
size: .
DNA: TGTGCCAGCAGCTCCCTGGGCCTACCCCACAATGAGCAGTTCTTC
CDR3: CASSSLGLPHNEQFF

V: TRBV28
J: TRBJ2-1
D: .
size: .
DNA: TGTGCCAGCAGCGCAGACCCCAGGAATGAGCAGTTCTTC
CDR3: CASSADPRNEQFF

V: TRBV7-9
J: TRBJ2-2
D: .
size: .
DNA: TGTGCCAGCAGCCTCGTGGAGGGTGGCGGGGAGCTGTTTTTT
CDR3: CASSLVEGGGELFF

V: TRBV18
J: TRBJ2-7
D: TRBD1
size: .
DNA: TGTGCCAGCTCACCTAGGCGGGGACAGGGGGTCGGGGAGCAGTACTTC
CDR3: CASSPRRGQGVGEQYF

V: TRBV19
J: TRBJ2-7
D: .
size: once
DNA: TGTGCCAGTAGTATCGACAGGACCTACTCCTACGAGCAGTACTTC
CDR3: CASSIDRTYSYEQYF

V: TRBV7-3
J: TRBJ2-1
D: TRBD2
size: once
DNA: TGTGCCAGCAGCTGGAGGGCGGGACTAGCCCTCAATGAGCAGTTCTTC
CDR3: CASSWRAGLALNEQFF

V: TRBV19
J: TRBJ2-7
D: .
size: .
DNA: TGTGCCAGTAGTATCCCCTTTCGAAAGCAGTACTTC
CDR3: CASSIPFRKQYF

V: TRBV7-9
J: TRBJ2-1
D: .
size: .
DNA: TGTGCCAGCAGCTTAACGGCCGCTCTGGCGGGACGAAATGAGCAGTTCTTC
CDR3: CASSLTAALAGRNEQFF

V: TRBV6-5
J: TRBJ1-1
D: TRBD1
size: .
DNA: TGTGCCAGCAGTTTTAGGACAGGGGAGGATGGCACTGAAGCTTTCTTT
CDR3: CASSFRTGEDGTEAFF

V: TRBV15
J: TRBJ1-2
D: .
size: .
DNA: TGTGCCACCAGCAGTGGTCCAGGGACATTTTTAGGCTACACCTTC
CDR3: CATSSGPGTFLGYTF

V: TRBV7-9
J: TRBJ1-3
D: .
size: few
DNA: TGTGCCAGCAGCCCTCCGGTGAGGACACCATCGAGCTCTGGAAACACCATATATTTT
CDR3: CASSPPVRTPSSSGNTIYF

V: TRBV6-2/TRBV6-3
J: TRBJ2-7
D: .
size: once
DNA: TGTGCCAGCAGTCTCCGGGACGGGAGCTCCTACGAGCAGTACTTC
CDR3: CASSLRDGSSYEQYF

V: TRBV2
J: TRBJ1-1
D: .
size: .
DNA: TGTGCCAGCAGCCGGATGAACACTGAAGCTTTCTTT
CDR3: CASSRMNTEAFF

V: TRBV7-8
J: TRBJ1-2
D: .
size: .
DNA: TGTGCCAGCAGCTCAATTGGGACGGATGGCTACACCTTC
CDR3: CASSSIGTDGYTF

V: TRBV6-5
J: TRBJ2-2
D: TRBD1
size: .
DNA: TGTGCCAGCAGTTCCGCACAGGGGCACACCGGGGAGCTGTTTTTT
CDR3: CASSSAQGHTGELFF

V: TRBV29-1
J: TRBJ1-1
D: .
size: once
DNA: TGCAGCGTTGAAGATCGACAGAGCATGAACACTGAAGCTTTCTTT
CDR3: CSVEDRQSMNTEAFF

V: TRBV9
J: TRBJ1-2
D: .
size: once
DNA: TGTGCCAGCAGCCCCCGGACCGCTATCCATGGCTACACCTTC
CDR3: CASSPRTAIHGYTF

V: TRBV27
J: TRBJ2-5
D: .
size: .
DNA: TGTGCCAGCAGTTTTTTGTCCCAAGAGACCCAGTACTTC
CDR3: CASSFLSQETQYF